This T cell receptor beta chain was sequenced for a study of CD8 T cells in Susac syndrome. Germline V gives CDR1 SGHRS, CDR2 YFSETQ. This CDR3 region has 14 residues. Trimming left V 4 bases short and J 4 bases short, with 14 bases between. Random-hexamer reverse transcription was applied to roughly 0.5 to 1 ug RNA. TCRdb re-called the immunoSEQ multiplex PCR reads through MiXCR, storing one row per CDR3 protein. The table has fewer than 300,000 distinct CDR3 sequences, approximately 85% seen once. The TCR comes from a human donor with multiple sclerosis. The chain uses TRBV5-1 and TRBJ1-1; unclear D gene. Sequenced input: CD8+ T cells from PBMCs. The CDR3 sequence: CASSPDVMSTEAFF. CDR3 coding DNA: TGCGCCAGCAGCCCGGACGTAATGAGCACTGAAGCTTTCTTT.